Detailed here is one T cell receptor beta chain. The data were obtained in a study of blood T cell repertoires in COVID-19. About the study: Sites in the United States, Italy and Spain provided acute and convalescent COVID-19 samples.

Data came from immunoSEQ multiplex PCR; TCRdb stores just in-frame clones and leaves some out. This table has nearly 95,000 clones, roughly 84% appearing once. This CDR3 region has 17 residues. The ends lost 0 bases at V and 4 bases at J; junction bases unmatched: 7. Germline V gene data show CDR1 as SGDLS and CDR2 as YYNGEE. This clonotype was obtained from a woman of 80 years or more with acute or convalescent COVID-19. This rearrangement joins TRBV9 to TRBJ2-5; 12 bases align to TRBD1. The sample comprised peripheral blood. Here the CDR3 reads CASSVAPGTGGLETQYF. CDR3 bases: TGTGCCAGCAGCGTAGCTCCCGGGACAGGGGGCTTAGAGACCCAGTACTTC.